This T cell receptor (beta chain) is drawn from a study of graft-versus-host responses after intestinal transplantation. As for the study in general: Recipients got multivisceral, liver-intestinal, or isolated intestinal transplants. Recipients were all induced with anti-thymocyte globulin, then given tacrolimus and steroids for 3 to 4 years.

Concerning this clone itself: The antigen remains undetermined.

The repertoire was sequenced with immunoSEQ multiplex PCR; TCRdb's copy has only in-frame clones and lacks some. The sample lists under 100,000 clones, roughly 80% seen once, with around 0.83% in the top ten. With 6 bases removed from V and 0 bases from J, the gap between germline ends came to 9 bases. From germline, CDR1 is SGHRS and CDR2 YFSETQ. The CDR3 is 14 residues long. This TCR derives from a human donor who received an intestinal transplant. The source was unstimulated CD4+ T cells sorted from spleen or lymph node cells, collected before intestinal transplant. The V gene is TRBV5-1, the J gene TRBJ2-2, with unresolved D. The CDR3 DNA reads as TGCGCCAGCAAAGTAGCAGCGAACACCGGGGAGCTGTTTTTT. This translates into CASKVAANTGELFF. The variable domain in full, completed from reference TRBV5-1 and TRBJ2-2, reads KAGVTQTPRYLIKTRGQQVTLSCSPISGHRSVSWYQQTPGQGLQFLFEYFSETQRNKGNFPGRFSGRQFSNSRSEMNVSTLELGDSALYLCASKVAANTGELFFGEGSRLTVL.